This passage covers 6 T cell receptor beta chains from one sample sequenced in a study of read filtering for tumor transcriptome and immune sequencing. Molecular barcoded adaptors covering alpha/delta and beta/gamma chains were used on approximately 400 ng RNA. TCRdb reprocessed the reads with MiXCR, giving one entry per CDR3 protein. The sample has 100,000 to 150,000 distinct CDR3 sequences; about 13% are singletons. Sequencing input: a population of CD138-negative cells sorted from bone marrow. Source of these receptors: a donor at least 40 years old with multiple myeloma.

There are a few counts of this clonotype. It may be a read error: a sequence one base away is much more abundant. The chain employs TRBV24-1 and TRBJ2-5; TRBD1 aligns across 9 bases. There are 16 residues in the CDR3. The V gene's germline CDR1 is KGHDR and CDR2 SFDVKD. V lost 4 bases to trimming and J lost 1 base; unmatched junction nucleotides: 6. CDR3 in amino acids: CATSEYTGGGQETQYF. In DNA form, the CDR3 reads TGTGCCACCAGTGAGTATACAGGGGGCGGCCAAGAGACCCAGTACTTC.

The table lists this clonotype with many counts. The chain recombines TRBV7-9 with TRBJ2-5; D is perhaps TRBD2 (6 bases). V lost 5 bases and J 5 bases, leaving 15 bases between the germline ends. Germline V gene sequence: CDR1 SEHNR, CDR2 FQNEAQ (reference sequence). The CDR3 length is 14 residues. CDR3 nucleotide sequence: TGTGCCAGCAGCGGCCACGGACGGGGGGAGACCCAGTACTTC. Its protein product is CASSGHGRGETQYF.

This clonotype was observed many times. The CDR3: CAWSVQSGTEAFF. In nucleotides, the CDR3 is TGTGCCTGGAGTGTACAGTCGGGGACTGAAGCTTTCTTT. V gene TRBV30 combines with J gene TRBJ1-1; D gene unclear. The CDR3 consists of 13 residues. Trimming stripped 0 bases from V and 5 bases from J, with 10 bases between. Germline V gene data show CDR1 as GTSNPN and CDR2 as SVGIG (reference sequence). The whole variable domain, filled in from reference TRBV30 and TRBJ1-1, reads SQTIHQWPATLVQPVGSPLSLECTVEGTSNPNLYWYRQAAGRGLQLLFYSVGIGQISSEVPQNLSASRPQDRQFILSSKKLLLSDSGFYLCAWSVQSGTEAFFGQGTRLTVV.

For this clonotype: The germline gene is not matched at one end of the junction; a read error may be the cause. This rearrangement joins TRBV15 to TRBJ2-7; D not resolved. CDR3 length: 17 amino acids. The germline V gene has CDR1 LNHNV and CDR2 YYDKDF (reference sequence). The chain's CDR3 is CATSRDKDGLRLYVQYF. The CDR3 DNA is TGTGCCACCAGCAGAGATAAGGACGGGCTACGCCTCTACGTGCAGTACTTC.

The chain employs TRBV7-9 and TRBJ1-4; 8 nucleotides line up with TRBD1. Germline loops: CDR1 SEHNR, CDR2 FQNEAQ (reference sequence). With 6 bases clipped from V and 3 bases from J, the junction kept 9 bases outside the gene matches. The CDR3 spans 16 residues. The CDR3 region has the DNA TGTGCCAGCAGTTCCGGACAGGGCCTATCTAATGAAAAACTGTTTTTT. As protein: CASSSGQGLSNEKLFF.

There are many counts of this clonotype. CDR3 sequence reads: CASTKQGAGNTIYF. Here the CDR3 DNA reads TGTGCCAGCACCAAACAGGGGGCAGGAAACACCATATATTTT. The chain uses TRBV6-6 and TRBJ1-3, with 9 positions matching TRBD1. V was clipped by 7 bases and J by 4 bases; unmatched bases: 5. This CDR3 region has 14 residues. Germline V gene data show CDR1 as MNHNY and CDR2 as SVGAGI (reference sequence).